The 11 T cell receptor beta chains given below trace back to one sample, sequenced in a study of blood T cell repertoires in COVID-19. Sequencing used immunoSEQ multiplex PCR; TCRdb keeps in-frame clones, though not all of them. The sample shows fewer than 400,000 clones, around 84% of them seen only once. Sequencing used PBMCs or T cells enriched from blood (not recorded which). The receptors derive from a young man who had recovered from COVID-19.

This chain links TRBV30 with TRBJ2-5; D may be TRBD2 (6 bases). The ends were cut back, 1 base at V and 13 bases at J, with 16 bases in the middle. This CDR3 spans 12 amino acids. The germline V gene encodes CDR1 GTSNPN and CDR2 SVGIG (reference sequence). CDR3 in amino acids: CAWSARDVLPYF. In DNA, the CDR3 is TGTGCCTGGAGTGCGCGGGACGTCTTGCCGTACTTC. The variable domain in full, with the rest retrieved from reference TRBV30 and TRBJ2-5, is SQTIHQWPATLVQPVGSPLSLECTVEGTSNPNLYWYRQAAGRGLQLLFYSVGIGQISSEVPQNLSASRPQDRQFILSSKKLLLSDSGFYLCAWSARDVLPYFGPGTRLLVL.

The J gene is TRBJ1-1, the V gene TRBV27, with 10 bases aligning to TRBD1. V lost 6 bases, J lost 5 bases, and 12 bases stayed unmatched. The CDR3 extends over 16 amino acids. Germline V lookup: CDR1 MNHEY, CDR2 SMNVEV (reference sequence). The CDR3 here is CASRQPPGTGVTEAFF. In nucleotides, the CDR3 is TGTGCCAGCAGACAACCCCCCGGGACAGGGGTTACTGAAGCTTTCTTT.

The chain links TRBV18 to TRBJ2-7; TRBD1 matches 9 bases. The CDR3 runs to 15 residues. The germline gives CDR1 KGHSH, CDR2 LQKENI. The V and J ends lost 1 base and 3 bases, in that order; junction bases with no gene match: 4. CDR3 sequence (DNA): TGTGCCAGCTCACCACGGGACAGGGCACGCTACGAGCAGTACTTC. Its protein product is CASSPRDRARYEQYF.

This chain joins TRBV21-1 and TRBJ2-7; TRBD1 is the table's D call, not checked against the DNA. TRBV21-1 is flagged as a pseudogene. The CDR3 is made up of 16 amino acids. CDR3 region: CASSKFWGQGPNEQYF. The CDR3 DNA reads TGTGCCAGCAGCAAATTCTGGGGGCAAGGGCCCAACGAGCAGTACTTC.

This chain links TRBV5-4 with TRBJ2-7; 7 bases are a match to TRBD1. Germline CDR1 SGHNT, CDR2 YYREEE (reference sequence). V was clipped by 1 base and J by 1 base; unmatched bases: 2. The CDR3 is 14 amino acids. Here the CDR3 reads CASSLTGDSYEQYF. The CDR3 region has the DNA TGTGCCAGCAGCTTGACAGGGGATTCCTACGAGCAGTACTTC.

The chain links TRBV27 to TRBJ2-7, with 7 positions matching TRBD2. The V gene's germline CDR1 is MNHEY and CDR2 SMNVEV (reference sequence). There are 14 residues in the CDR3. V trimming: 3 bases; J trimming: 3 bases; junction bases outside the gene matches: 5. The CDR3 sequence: CASSLREGNYEQYF. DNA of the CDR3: TGTGCCAGCAGTTTGAGGGAGGGGAACTACGAGCAGTACTTC.

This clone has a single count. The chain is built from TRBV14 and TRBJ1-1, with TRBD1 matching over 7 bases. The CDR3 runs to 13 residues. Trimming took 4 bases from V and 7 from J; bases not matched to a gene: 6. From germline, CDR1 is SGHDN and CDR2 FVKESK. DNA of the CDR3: TGTGCCAGCAGCCCGGACAGGAGAAGTGAAGCTTTCTTT. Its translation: CASSPDRRSEAFF.

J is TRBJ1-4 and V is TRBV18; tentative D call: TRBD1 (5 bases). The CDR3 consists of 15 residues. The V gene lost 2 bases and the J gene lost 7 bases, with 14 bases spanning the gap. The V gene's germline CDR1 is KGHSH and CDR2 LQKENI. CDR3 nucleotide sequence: TGTGCCAGCTCACCATCCAGGGCACCAAGTGAAAAACTGTTTTTT. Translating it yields CASSPSRAPSEKLFF.

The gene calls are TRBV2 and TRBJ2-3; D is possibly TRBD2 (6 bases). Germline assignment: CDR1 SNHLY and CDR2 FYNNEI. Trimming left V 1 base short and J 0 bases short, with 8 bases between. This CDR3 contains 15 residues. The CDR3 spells CASSEVSGSTDTQYF. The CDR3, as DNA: TGTGCCAGCAGTGAAGTTAGCGGAAGCACAGATACGCAGTATTTT.

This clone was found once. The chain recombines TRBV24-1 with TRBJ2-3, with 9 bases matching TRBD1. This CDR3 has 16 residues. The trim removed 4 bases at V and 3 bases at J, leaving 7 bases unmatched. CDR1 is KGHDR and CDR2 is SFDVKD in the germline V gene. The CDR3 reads CATSDPGQGGTDTQYF. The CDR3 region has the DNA TGTGCCACCAGTGACCCGGGACAGGGAGGGACAGATACGCAGTATTTT.

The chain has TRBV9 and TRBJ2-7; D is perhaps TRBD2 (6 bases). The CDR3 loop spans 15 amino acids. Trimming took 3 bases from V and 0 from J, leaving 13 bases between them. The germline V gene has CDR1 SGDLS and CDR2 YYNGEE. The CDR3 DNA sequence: TGTGCCAGCAGCGCGGACTATACGGCCTCCTACGAGCAGTACTTC. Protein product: CASSADYTASYEQYF.